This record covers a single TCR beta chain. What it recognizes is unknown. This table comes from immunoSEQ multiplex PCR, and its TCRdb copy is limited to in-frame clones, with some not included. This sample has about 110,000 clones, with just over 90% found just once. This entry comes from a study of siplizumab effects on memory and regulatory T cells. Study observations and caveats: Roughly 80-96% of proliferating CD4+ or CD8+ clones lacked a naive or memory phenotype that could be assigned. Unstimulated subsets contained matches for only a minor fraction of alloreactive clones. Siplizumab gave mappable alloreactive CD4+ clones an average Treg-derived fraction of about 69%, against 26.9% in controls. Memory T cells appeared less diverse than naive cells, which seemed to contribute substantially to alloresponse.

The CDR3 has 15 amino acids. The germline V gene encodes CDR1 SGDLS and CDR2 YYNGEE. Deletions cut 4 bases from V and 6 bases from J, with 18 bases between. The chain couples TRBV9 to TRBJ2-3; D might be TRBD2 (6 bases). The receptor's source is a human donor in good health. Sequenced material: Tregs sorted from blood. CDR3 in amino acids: CASSLLGGVPDTQYF. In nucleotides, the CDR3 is TGTGCCAGCAGCCTACTAGGCGGGGTGCCTGATACGCAGTATTTT.